Listed here are 2 T cell receptor beta chains from one sample, sequenced in a study of shared clonotypes between healthy human individuals. Data came from immunoSEQ multiplex PCR; TCRdb stores just in-frame clones and leaves some out. The sample carries millions of clones, approximately 95% recorded once. Specimen: naive CD4+ T cells from PBMCs. Indicated subset: CD45RA+ positively selected. The source is a man younger than 30 in good health. Some clones in this sample may be carry-over from other donors' samples.

The chain couples TRBV5-1 to TRBJ2-4, with 11 positions matching TRBD2. Germline-derived CDR1 and CDR2 are SGHRS and YFSETQ. V trimming: 4 bases; J trimming: 7 bases; junction bases outside the gene matches: 7. CDR3 size: 15 residues. The chain's CDR3 is CASSPGTSGGNIQYF. The DNA of the CDR3 is TGCGCCAGCAGCCCCGGGACTAGCGGTGGTAACATTCAGTACTTC.

CDR3 DNA sequence: TGTGCCAGCAGCCGACCCGGACAGGAGAACACTGAAGCTTTCTTT. Translating gives CASSRPGQENTEAFF. The chain uses TRBV5-4 and TRBJ1-1; 7 bases agree with TRBD1. With V trimmed by 4 bases and J by 1 base, 7 bases remained unmatched. Germline-derived CDR1 and CDR2 are SGHNT and YYREEE (reference sequence). This CDR3 spans 15 amino acids.